This TCR beta chain comes out of a study of identical twins. The junction had 3 bases not matched to a gene; V was cut back by 8 bases and J by 5 bases. The CDR3 runs to 12 residues. The germline V gene has CDR1 MNHEY and CDR2 SVGAGI. TCRdb re-called the 5' RACE reads with MiXCR, one entry per CDR3 protein. The sample has hundreds of thousands of distinct CDR3 sequences; roughly 6.2% are singletons. In its sample, this clonotype was seen many times. This clonotype originated in a man aged 18 to 30 in good health. The chain is built from TRBV6-5 and TRBJ1-1, with 9 bases aligning to TRBD1. Material: naive T cells sorted from blood. The CDR3 here is CASAGQGTEAFF. The CDR3 DNA reads TGTGCCAGCGCAGGACAGGGGACTGAAGCTTTCTTT.